This TCR beta chain emerged from a study of regulatory T cells in long-lasting Graves disease. Study details: Less than 3 months of antithyroid drugs had been taken by newly diagnosed Graves' patients.

The sample's time point: newly diagnosed GD, antithyroid drugs for less than 3 months. TCR sequences were obtained from RNA taken from PBMCs. To note about this clonotype: The antigen is not known.

To make TCR beta libraries, researchers used iRepertoire HTBI primers and Arm-PCR of CDR3 regions. Using its own MiXCR run on the multiplex PCR reads, TCRdb lists one record per CDR3 protein. The sample shows 440,000 or so distinct CDR3 sequences, around 15% of them seen only once. General study points: Persistent disease preferred TRBV28, TRBJ1-2 and TRBJ2-5; new disease, TRBV20-1 and TRBJ2-1. Persistent patients had more shared public clonotypes (around 2,700) than new patients (around 950).

The germline V gene has CDR1 DFQATT and CDR2 SNEGSKA (reference sequence). V lost 5 bases, J lost 2 bases, and 13 bases lay in between. The CDR3 is 13 residues long. These records were also assigned to another study, of T cells in Graves' hyperthyroidism and ophthalmopathy.

The clonotype originates from a woman between 25 and 40 years old with Graves disease. The J gene is TRBJ2-7, the V gene TRBV20-1; D unresolved. The source was peripheral blood mononuclear cells (PBMCs), collected at new diagnosis, from a patient treated with antithyroid drugs. CDR3 region: CSASPGHPYEQYF. CDR3 nucleotides: TGCAGTGCTTCTCCGGGTCACCCCTACGAGCAGTACTTC.